The 9 T cell receptor beta chains given below trace back to one sample, sequenced in a study of blood T cell repertoires in COVID-19. Assay: immunoSEQ multiplex PCR; the TCRdb copy retains only in-frame clones and omits some. This sample has about 260,000 clones, with approximately 88% found just once. Sequenced input: peripheral blood. The receptors derive from a woman aged 65 to 85 with COVID-19, enrolled during active disease.

A remark on this clone: Germline is not matched at one junction end, which may reflect a read error. CDR3 in amino acids: CASSLRGGGFGHF. CDR3 sequence (DNA): TGTGCCAGCAGTTTACGCGGGGGGGGTTTTGGCCACTTC. The V call is TRBV12-3 or TRBV12-4, the J call TRBJ2-4, with 9 bases that match TRBD2. The CDR3 is made up of 13 amino acids.

The chain employs TRBV10-3 and TRBJ2-3, with 7 bases aligning to TRBD1. CDR1 is ENHRY and CDR2 is SYGVKD in the germline V gene. With V trimmed by 0 bases and J by 5 bases, 5 bases remained unmatched. The CDR3 length is 15 residues. DNA for the CDR3: TGTGCCATCAGTGAGTCACAGACAGGGATAGATACGCAGTATTTT. Encoded protein: CAISESQTGIDTQYF.

V is TRBV4-1 and J is TRBJ2-3; 10 nucleotides align to TRBD2. The germline V gene encodes CDR1 MGHRA and CDR2 YSYEKL. V lost 0 bases, J lost 3 bases, and 3 bases stayed unmatched. The CDR3 runs 16 residues. This CDR3 is CASSQDKRGGTDTQYF. CDR3 DNA sequence: TGCGCCAGCAGCCAAGATAAGCGGGGGGGAACAGATACGCAGTATTTT.

This chain uses TRBV9 with TRBJ1-4, with D perhaps TRBD1 (6 bases). The CDR3 totals 13 residues. The germline V and J ends were trimmed by 8 bases and 5 bases, with 13 bases remaining between them. The germline gives CDR1 SGDLS, CDR2 YYNGEE. The CDR3 protein is CARRETGNEKLFF. CDR3 DNA sequence: TGTGCCAGACGTGAGACAGGAAATGAAAAACTGTTTTTT.

The rearrangement links TRBV7-9 to TRBJ2-6, with 7 bases aligning to TRBD2. V dropped 8 bases and J dropped 2; count of bases not matched to a gene: 9. The germline V gene encodes CDR1 SEHNR and CDR2 FQNEAQ (reference sequence). The CDR3 has 16 amino acids. CDR3 bases: TGTGCCAGCCGCGGACCGGGGGGTGCTGGGGCCAACGTCCTGACTTTC. Its protein is CASRGPGGAGANVLTF. The full variable domain, rest sourced from reference TRBV7-9 and TRBJ2-6, is DTGVSQNPRHKITKRGQNVTFRCDPISEHNRLYWYRQTLGQGPEFLTYFQNEAQLEKSRLLSDRFSAERPKGSFSTLEIQRTEQGDSAMYLCASRGPGGAGANVLTFGAGSRLTVL.

The V gene is TRBV7-9, the J gene TRBJ2-1; 10 bases match TRBD2. Unmatched junction bases numbered 4, after V lost 4 bases and J lost 4 bases. The CDR3 has 15 residues. The germline V gene has CDR1 SEHNR and CDR2 FQNEAQ (reference sequence). CDR3: CASSWGTSEYNEQFF. CDR3 DNA: TGTGCCAGCAGCTGGGGGACTAGCGAATACAATGAGCAGTTCTTC. Complete variable domain (other parts from reference TRBV7-9 and TRBJ2-1): DTGVSQNPRHKITKRGQNVTFRCDPISEHNRLYWYRQTLGQGPEFLTYFQNEAQLEKSRLLSDRFSAERPKGSFSTLEIQRTEQGDSAMYLCASSWGTSEYNEQFFGPGTRLTVL.

J is TRBJ2-3 and V is TRBV19, with D maybe TRBD1 (6 bases). Per the germline V gene, CDR1 is LNHDA and CDR2 is SQIVND (reference sequence). Trimming took 5 bases from V and 3 from J, leaving 12 bases between them. CDR3 length: 14 amino acids. CDR3 bases: TGTGCCAGTAGTCTCCCAGGGGTGACAGATACGCAGTATTTT. It translates to CASSLPGVTDTQYF.

The chain is built from TRBV9 and TRBJ1-4; tentatively, D is TRBD1 (6 bases). The CDR3 runs 14 residues. CDR1 is SGDLS and CDR2 is YYNGEE in the germline V gene. The V and J ends lost 2 bases and 8 bases respectively, with 13 bases between them. The CDR3 DNA follows: TGTGCCAGCAGCGTTTCCCAGGGGCAAGAAAAACTGTTTTTT. Translated: CASSVSQGQEKLFF.

The genes are TRBV9 and TRBJ2-7, with 10 bases matching TRBD1. J gave up 2 bases and V 4 bases, and 6 bases lay outside the gene matches. Germline V gene sequence: CDR1 SGDLS, CDR2 YYNGEE. This CDR3 has 15 amino acids. CDR3 sequence reads: CASSPPTGGPYEQYF. The CDR3 nucleotides read TGTGCCAGCAGCCCACCGACAGGGGGCCCCTACGAGCAGTACTTC.